This TCR beta chain was retrieved from a study of blood T cell repertoires in COVID-19. Germline values: CDR1 SGHDT, CDR2 YYEEEE. Deletions cut 0 bases from V and 4 bases from J, with 8 bases between. This CDR3 is 14 amino acids long. Libraries were prepared by immunoSEQ multiplex PCR; TCRdb keeps only in-frame clonotypes and omits some of them. The sample lists some 270,000 clones; 85% to 95% were seen once. In assigning cohorts, the study relied on participant-reported clinical history. The rearrangement uses TRBV5-6 and TRBJ1-5; D ambiguous. The TCR comes from a middle-aged man who had been exposed to COVID-19. Sequencing used PBMCs or T cells enriched from blood (not recorded which). In DNA form, the CDR3 reads TGTGCCAGCAGCTTGGCGGTCTCAAATCAGCCCCAGCATTTT. This translates into CASSLAVSNQPQHF.